Shown below are 26 T cell receptor beta chains from a single sample sequenced in a study of blood T cell repertoires in COVID-19. Repertoires were generated with immunoSEQ multiplex PCR, while TCRdb's copy carries only in-frame clones and drops some. The sample yields some 330,000 clones, about 92% seen once. The sequenced material came from PBMCs or T cells enriched from blood (not recorded which). The receptors come from a woman aged 25 to 39 who had recovered from COVID-19.

The chain uses TRBV18 and TRBJ2-7, with a weak D call TRBD1 (5 bases). Trimming removed 0 bases at V and 4 bases at J, with 10 bases between. CDR1 and CDR2 (germline): KGHSH, LQKENI. The CDR3 spans 14 residues. The CDR3 nucleotides are TGTGCCAGCTCACCACCGACGACAGAGTACGAGCAGTACTTC. It specifies CASSPPTTEYEQYF.

The chain combines TRBV6-5 with TRBJ1-2; the D is unclear. CDR1 and CDR2 (germline): MNHEY, SVGAGI. V was pared by 7 bases and J by 0 bases, with 12 bases between. This CDR3 is built from 14 residues. The CDR3 region has the DNA TGTGCCAGCACCCCATTAACAGCTAACTATGGCTACACCTTC. It translates to CASTPLTANYGYTF.

This rearrangement joins TRBV11-2 to TRBJ1-1; D uncertain. From germline, CDR1 is SGHAT and CDR2 FQNNGV. The CDR3 runs 13 residues. Trimming removed 5 bases at V and 7 bases at J, with 14 bases between. The chain's CDR3 is CASSRAPSYEAFF. Written as DNA, the CDR3 is TGTGCCAGCAGCCGTGCACCGTCCTATGAAGCTTTCTTT.

The rearrangement links TRBV11-2 to TRBJ1-3, with D possibly TRBD1 on 5 matching bases. The V gene's germline CDR1 is SGHAT and CDR2 FQNNGV. There are 15 residues in the CDR3. V lost 1 base, J lost 0 bases, and 7 bases lay in between. The CDR3 region has the DNA TGTGCCAGCAGCTTAGCAGGGCCCTCTGGAAACACCATATATTTT. This translates into CASSLAGPSGNTIYF.

The chain links TRBV7-9 to TRBJ2-7; 8 bases align to TRBD1. The CDR3 contains 16 residues. Trimming cost V 3 bases and J 3 bases; bases outside gene matches: 10. Germline values: CDR1 SEHNR, CDR2 FQNEAQ (reference sequence). The CDR3 DNA reads TGTGCCAGCAGCTTTGAGGCAGGGGGCAAAAACTACGAGCAGTACTTC. Its protein is CASSFEAGGKNYEQYF.

The rearrangement links TRBV16 to TRBJ1-1, with a possible D match to TRBD1 (6 bases). CDR3 length equals 14 residues. Germline V gene sequence: CDR1 KGHSY, CDR2 FQNENV. V was clipped by 3 bases and J by 3 bases, with 11 bases between them. CDR3 loop: CASSQGRGDTEAFF. In nucleotides, the CDR3 is TGTGCCAGCAGCCAGGGCAGGGGTGACACTGAAGCTTTCTTT.

This chain connects TRBV4-3 to TRBJ2-2, with 9 bases fitting TRBD2. Germline lookup yields CDR1 LGHNA and CDR2 YSLEER. This CDR3 contains 16 residues. With V trimmed by 0 bases and J by 6 bases, 5 bases remained unmatched. The CDR3 is CASSQDQKRGAGELFF. The DNA of the CDR3 is TGCGCCAGCAGCCAAGATCAAAAGCGGGGGGCCGGGGAGCTGTTTTTT.

This chain uses TRBV15 with TRBJ2-7, with 7 bases fitting TRBD2. V shed 5 bases and J 2 bases; nucleotides not matched to a gene: 3. Germline-derived CDR1 and CDR2 are LNHNV and YYDKDF (reference sequence). The CDR3 totals 13 residues. The CDR3 bases are TGTGCCACCAGCCGCGGACTAGCCTACGAGCAGTACTTC. This sequence encodes CATSRGLAYEQYF.

The V gene is TRBV10-3, the J gene TRBJ2-3; TRBD2 matches at 13 bases. CDR3 length equals 17 residues. Germline V gene data show CDR1 as ENHRY and CDR2 as SYGVKD. The V gene end was trimmed by 0 bases and the J gene end by 5 bases; junction bases not matched to a gene: 5. CDR3 loop: CAISESLAGGNGDTQYF. The CDR3 DNA reads as TGTGCCATCAGTGAGTCACTAGCGGGAGGGAACGGAGATACGCAGTATTTT.

The chain is built from TRBV9 and TRBJ2-7, with D maybe TRBD1 (6 bases). The V and J ends lost 0 bases and 0 bases respectively, with 10 bases between them. CDR3 length equals 15 residues. Per germline, CDR1 SGDLS and CDR2 YYNGEE. DNA for the CDR3: TGTGCCAGCAGCGTAGGACAGGCGAGCTCCTACGAGCAGTACTTC. Translated: CASSVGQASSYEQYF.

The chain is built from TRBV7-9 and TRBJ1-5, with D possibly being TRBD1 (6 bases). The germline V gene encodes CDR1 SEHNR and CDR2 FQNEAQ (reference sequence). This CDR3 region has 13 residues. Trimming left V 5 bases short and J 4 bases short, with 9 bases between. CDR3 DNA sequence: TGTGCCAGCAGCGAACAGGGAAATCAGCCCCAGCATTTT. Amino acids: CASSEQGNQPQHF.

The V call is TRBV28, the J call TRBJ2-1; the D is unclear. Germline values: CDR1 MDHEN, CDR2 SYDVKM. The CDR3 runs 15 residues. With 6 bases removed from V and 4 bases from J, the gap between germline ends came to 16 bases. CDR3: CASRRNQNRYNEQFF. CDR3 DNA sequence: TGTGCCAGCAGGAGGAACCAAAATAGGTACAATGAGCAGTTCTTC. Full variable domain (outside the CDR3, taken from reference TRBV28 and TRBJ2-1): DVKVTQSSRYLVKRTGEKVFLECVQDMDHENMFWYRQDPGLGLRLIYFSYDVKMKEKGDIPEGYSVSREKKERFSLILESASTNQTSMYLCASRRNQNRYNEQFFGPGTRLTVL.

This clone has just a few counts. This rearrangement joins TRBV6-2 or TRBV6-3 to TRBJ2-1, with a weak D call TRBD2 (6 bases). CDR3 size: 16 residues. The germline V gene has CDR1 MNHEY and CDR2 SVGEGT. The ends were cut back, 5 bases at V and 11 bases at J, with 25 bases in the middle. CDR3 coding DNA: TGTGCCAGCAGTACCCCAGGACTATCCTCTAGAATGAAGCAGTTCTTC. Translated: CASSTPGLSSRMKQFF.

This chain links TRBV9 with TRBJ2-7; D perhaps matches TRBD1 (6 bases). The CDR3 contains 14 residues. Trimming pared 4 bases from V and 5 bases from J, leaving 16 bases between. In germline, CDR1 is SGDLS, CDR2 YYNGEE. The CDR3 is CASSYSGVKDEQYF. CDR3 DNA: TGTGCCAGCAGCTACTCAGGGGTAAAGGACGAGCAGTACTTC.

This chain connects TRBV6-2 or TRBV6-3 to TRBJ1-1; 10 nucleotides match TRBD1. This CDR3 comprises 17 residues. V was pared by 3 bases and J by 4 bases, with 11 bases of the junction left unmatched. Germline V lookup: CDR1 MNHEY, CDR2 SVGEGT. CDR3 sequence reads: CASSYFLSWDRGTEAFF. CDR3 in DNA: TGTGCCAGCAGTTATTTTCTTTCGTGGGACAGGGGCACTGAAGCTTTCTTT.

The chain is built from TRBV7-3 and TRBJ2-1, with 14 nucleotides matching TRBD2. Germline-derived CDR1 and CDR2 are SGHTA and FQGTGA. V was pared by 1 base and J by 9 bases, with 2 bases of the junction left unmatched. This CDR3 is 15 amino acids long. The CDR3 spells CASSLMGTSGSEQFF. The CDR3 DNA is TGTGCCAGCAGCTTAATGGGGACTAGCGGGAGTGAGCAGTTCTTC.

This chain uses TRBV6-5 with TRBJ1-5, with 8 bases lining up with TRBD1. Germline values: CDR1 MNHEY, CDR2 SVGAGI. This CDR3 region has 14 residues. Unmatched junction bases numbered 1, after V lost 0 bases and J lost 6 bases. CDR3 residues: CASSYSTGGQPQHF. The CDR3 DNA sequence: TGTGCCAGCAGTTACTCAACAGGGGGTCAGCCCCAGCATTTT.

The chain uses TRBV10-3 and TRBJ2-2; weak D call: TRBD2 (5 bases). Per the germline V gene, CDR1 is ENHRY and CDR2 is SYGVKD. CDR3 length equals 14 residues. The V end lost 11 bases, the J end lost 4 bases, and 17 bases lay between the germline ends. CDR3 DNA: TGTGCCTCGCATATAGGAGGCAGCACCGGGGAGCTGTTTTTT. This translates into CASHIGGSTGELFF.

This chain links TRBV5-1 with TRBJ2-1; 8 bases are a match to TRBD2. CDR3 length equals 16 residues. The germline V gene encodes CDR1 SGHRS and CDR2 YFSETQ. V gave up 5 bases and J gave up 8 bases; unmatched junction bases: 15. The CDR3 DNA follows: TGCGCCAGCAGTTCAACCGGGAGGGCCGTGGTAGATGAGCAGTTCTTC. This translates into CASSSTGRAVVDEQFF.

The rearrangement joins TRBV3-1 (or the pseudogene TRBV3-2) to TRBJ1-1; no reliable D call. From germline, CDR1 is LGHDT and CDR2 YNNKEL (reference sequence). This CDR3 comprises 13 residues. The V and J ends lost 6 bases and 5 bases respectively, with 13 bases between them. DNA of the CDR3: TGTGCCAGCAGTCGAGGGTCGAGGACTGAAGCTTTCTTT. This codes for CASSRGSRTEAFF.

The rearrangement links TRBV19 to TRBJ2-7; tentatively, D is TRBD2 (6 bases). CDR1 is LNHDA and CDR2 is SQIVND in the germline V gene (reference sequence). The ends were cut back, 4 bases at V and 3 bases at J, with 10 bases in the middle. This CDR3 has 13 amino acids. The CDR3 spells CASSRTGGYEQYF. The CDR3 DNA follows: TGTGCCAGTAGTAGGACCGGGGGCTACGAGCAGTACTTC.

The chain has TRBV7-3 and TRBJ2-1; possible D gene TRBD1, 6 bases. The CDR3 spans 15 residues. Germline V gene data show CDR1 as SGHTA and CDR2 as FQGTGA. V lost 4 bases, J lost 0 bases, and 10 bases lay in between. The DNA for the CDR3 is TGTGCCAGCAGCTCCGGACAGAGCTCCTACAATGAGCAGTTCTTC. Translation gives CASSSGQSSYNEQFF.

In nucleotides, the CDR3 is TGTGCCAGCAGTTTATTAGTAGCGGGGGCCTACAATGAGCAGTTCTTC. Translation: CASSLLVAGAYNEQFF. The chain links TRBV28 to TRBJ2-1; 9 bases line up with TRBD2. The trim removed 1 base at V and 2 bases at J, leaving 3 bases unmatched. CDR3 size: 16 residues. From germline, CDR1 is MDHEN and CDR2 SYDVKM.

This chain uses TRBV6-5 with TRBJ2-7; the match to TRBD1 covers 8 bases. The CDR3 runs 15 residues. CDR1 is MNHEY and CDR2 is SVGAGI in the germline V gene. The J segment lost 1 base and the V segment lost 4 bases, leaving 6 bases of the junction unmatched. This CDR3 is CASSWQGAQSYEQYF. DNA for the CDR3: TGTGCCAGCAGTTGGCAGGGGGCGCAGTCCTACGAGCAGTACTTC.

This chain links TRBV2 with TRBJ2-2; 12 bases fit TRBD2. J was trimmed by 6 bases and V by 3 bases; bases with no gene match: 17. The CDR3 consists of 20 residues. Per germline, CDR1 SNHLY and CDR2 FYNNEI. DNA for the CDR3: TGTGCCAGCAGTGATCCCTCGAAAACTGCTAGCGGGAGGGTTCCCGGGGAGCTGTTTTTT. Encoded protein: CASSDPSKTASGRVPGELFF.

This sequence joins TRBV7-2 and TRBJ2-2; TRBD1 aligns across 7 bases. The CDR3 is 16 amino acids. In germline, CDR1 is SGHTA, CDR2 FQGNSA. V gave up 3 bases and J gave up 1 base; unmatched junction bases: 5. The CDR3 spells CASSFRQGQNTGELFF. The CDR3 DNA follows: TGTGCCAGCAGCTTTAGACAGGGACAGAACACCGGGGAGCTGTTTTTT.